This paragraph covers one T cell receptor beta chain sequence. This entry comes from a study of blood T cell repertoires in COVID-19. Looking at the study overall: Acute and convalescent COVID-19 specimens originated in the United States, Italy and Spain. Sources were T cells, B-cell-depleted T cells, or PBMCs; the material itself was cDNA or gDNA.

The V and J ends lost 5 bases and 0 bases respectively, with 11 bases between them. Germline lookup yields CDR1 SGHVS and CDR2 FQNEAQ. This CDR3 region has 15 residues. In the original analysis: By means of reference gene primer amplification, nucleated cell counts were estimated. The repertoire was sequenced with immunoSEQ multiplex PCR; TCRdb's copy has only in-frame clones and lacks some. The V and J calls and clone size are taken from that table; D and trimming were inferred from the DNA. The sample holds over 100,000 clones; 82% are singletons and the top ten take about 5%. The sample comprised peripheral blood. The V call is TRBV7-8, the J call TRBJ1-5, with D maybe TRBD1 (5 bases). The receptor was derived from a woman in her 70s with acute or convalescent COVID-19. CDR3 sequence: CASSVDSYSNQPQHF. In nucleotides, the CDR3 is TGTGCCAGCAGCGTCGACAGCTATAGCAATCAGCCCCAGCATTTT.